What follows are 19 T cell receptor beta chains derived from one specimen sequenced in a study of cytomegalovirus exposure and HLA in healthy donors. The study ran its PCR with 60 Vbeta and 13 Jbeta primers. Measured with immunoSEQ multiplex PCR; TCRdb has only the in-frame clones, and not every one. The data contain around 100,000 clones, roughly 74% of them singletons. Material: PBMCs. These receptor sequences come from a woman aged 25 to 39 in good health and CMV-seronegative.

In this sample, this clone turned up a few times. V gene TRBV20-1 combines with J gene TRBJ1-1; D ambiguous. Trimming removed 5 bases from V and 1 base from J, with 5 bases in between. Germline V lookup: CDR1 DFQATT, CDR2 SNEGSKA (reference sequence). The length of the CDR3 is 11 residues. This CDR3 reads CSAFRNTEAFF. The CDR3 coding sequence is TGCAGTGCTTTCAGGAACACTGAAGCTTTCTTT.

V gene TRBV25-1 combines with J gene TRBJ2-1; TRBD2 matches at 9 bases. The CDR3 spans 15 residues. The germline V gene has CDR1 MGHDK and CDR2 SYGVNS. J gave up 5 bases and V 3 bases, and 5 bases lay outside the gene matches. The DNA of the CDR3 is TGTGCCAGCAGTGATCCTAGCGGGGCGGACAATGAGCAGTTCTTC. Its translation is CASSDPSGADNEQFF.

The chain is built from TRBV2 and TRBJ2-7; a possible D gene is TRBD2 (5 bases). CDR3 size: 15 residues. V lost 7 bases to trimming and J lost 4 bases, with 20 bases between them. Germline loops: CDR1 SNHLY, CDR2 FYNNEI. The CDR3 region has the DNA TGTGCCAGCACTCACCAAGGGAGAACTCTTTACGAGCAGTACTTC. Amino acid sequence: CASTHQGRTLYEQYF.

The V call is TRBV5-1, the J call TRBJ2-3, with 10 positions matching TRBD1. With 0 bases clipped from V and 4 bases from J, the junction kept 2 bases outside the gene matches. This CDR3 contains 15 residues. CDR1 SGHRS and CDR2 YFSETQ come from the germline V gene. In DNA form, the CDR3 reads TGCGCCAGCAGCTTGGTTGGACAGGGGGCAGATACGCAGTATTTT. Translated: CASSLVGQGADTQYF.

This chain joins TRBV7-9 and TRBJ1-2; tentatively, D is TRBD1 (5 bases). The CDR3 covers 16 residues. CDR1 SEHNR and CDR2 FQNEAQ come from the germline V gene (reference sequence). V lost 7 bases and J lost 7, with 25 bases in between. The CDR3: CASTLKGRGLIGGYTF. In DNA form, the CDR3 reads TGTGCCAGCACCCTAAAGGGGAGGGGTCTGATTGGTGGCTACACCTTC.

The chain recombines TRBV10-1 with TRBJ2-7, with a weak D call TRBD2 (6 bases). Germline V gene data show CDR1 as WNHNN and CDR2 as SYGVQD (reference sequence). The CDR3 loop spans 14 amino acids. With 0 bases removed from V and 0 bases from J, the gap between germline ends came to 6 bases. In DNA, the CDR3 is TGCGCCAGCAGTGAGTCGCGGGACTCCTACGAGCAGTACTTC. Translated, it gives CASSESRDSYEQYF.

V is TRBV30 and J is TRBJ1-4; 7 positions agree with TRBD1. V dropped 3 bases and J dropped 5; count of bases not matched to a gene: 6. Per the germline V gene, CDR1 is GTSNPN and CDR2 is SVGIG (reference sequence). The CDR3 has 14 amino acids. CDR3 sequence reads: CAWSGQAANEKLFF. The CDR3 DNA sequence: TGTGCCTGGAGCGGACAGGCCGCGAATGAAAAACTGTTTTTT.

The chain uses TRBV27 and TRBJ2-7; the match to TRBD2 covers 8 bases. Germline V lookup: CDR1 MNHEY, CDR2 SMNVEV (reference sequence). Trimming cost V 2 bases and J 3 bases; bases outside gene matches: 3. The CDR3 totals 14 residues. The CDR3 DNA sequence: TGTGCCAGCAGTTTAAGCGGGAGTATCTACGAGCAGTACTTC. Protein product: CASSLSGSIYEQYF.

This clone appeared a few times. This chain connects TRBV2 to TRBJ1-2, with 8 bases fitting TRBD1. In germline, CDR1 is SNHLY, CDR2 FYNNEI. The CDR3 totals 13 residues. The trim removed 6 bases at V and 6 bases at J, leaving 6 bases unmatched. The CDR3 bases are TGTGCCAGCAGAGAGGACAGGGCGAATGGCTACACCTTC. Translated, it gives CASREDRANGYTF.

The rearrangement links TRBV19 to TRBJ1-2; D remains unclear. In germline, CDR1 is LNHDA, CDR2 SQIVND (reference sequence). This CDR3 is built from 15 residues. Trimming stripped 0 bases from V and 5 bases from J, with 13 bases between. The CDR3 coding sequence is TGTGCCAGTAGTATAGATCGTACAGATTCATATGGCTACACCTTC. It is translated as CASSIDRTDSYGYTF.

The chain is built from TRBV6-1 and TRBJ2-5; no reliable D call. With 0 bases removed from V and 5 bases from J, the gap between germline ends came to 16 bases. CDR1 and CDR2 (germline): MNHNS, SASEGT. CDR3 size: 16 residues. CDR3 DNA sequence: TGTGCCAGCAGTGAAGCGACTGTCAGCCTCGGGGAGACCCAGTACTTC. Translating it yields CASSEATVSLGETQYF.

This rearrangement joins TRBV19 to TRBJ1-1; no clear D gene. From germline, CDR1 is LNHDA and CDR2 SQIVND (reference sequence). The CDR3 spans 12 residues. V was pared by 3 bases and J by 3 bases, with 5 bases between. CDR3 sequence reads: CASSIFDTEAFF. In DNA form, the CDR3 reads TGTGCCAGTAGTATTTTCGACACTGAAGCTTTCTTT.

This chain uses TRBV5-1 with TRBJ2-1; 8 bases match TRBD1. CDR3 length equals 15 residues. Germline CDR1 SGHRS, CDR2 YFSETQ. V trimming: 0 bases; J trimming: 7 bases; junction bases outside the gene matches: 6. The CDR3 loop reads CASSLGSGGSNEQFF. The CDR3, as DNA: TGCGCCAGCAGCTTGGGGTCAGGGGGCTCGAATGAGCAGTTCTTC.

This chain uses TRBV5-1 with TRBJ1-1; no reliable D call. Per the germline V gene, CDR1 is SGHRS and CDR2 is YFSETQ. This CDR3 is 17 amino acids long. Trimming took 0 bases from V and 0 from J, leaving 15 bases between them. The CDR3 nucleotides are TGCGCCAGCAGCTTGGTGGTACAGTCGTCTATGAACACTGAAGCTTTCTTT. Its translation: CASSLVVQSSMNTEAFF.

This clone appeared a single time. V usage is TRBV7-2 and J usage is TRBJ2-1; D unclear. V shed 1 base and J shed 0 bases, with 7 bases lying between them. Germline lookup yields CDR1 SGHTA and CDR2 FQGNSA. This CDR3 is built from 15 residues. The CDR3 region is CASSLEPSSYNEQFF. The CDR3 DNA reads as TGTGCCAGCAGCTTAGAACCGAGCTCCTACAATGAGCAGTTCTTC.

The CDR3 is CASSYSGFEGTEAFF. The CDR3 DNA reads as TGTGCCAGCAGTTACTCCGGATTTGAGGGCACTGAAGCTTTCTTT. This chain connects TRBV6-5 to TRBJ1-1, with D uncertain. The CDR3 is made up of 15 amino acids. Germline V gene lookup returns CDR1 MNHEY and CDR2 SVGAGI. Trimming took 0 bases from V and 4 from J, leaving 12 bases between them.

The count of this clone is one. The V call is TRBV11-2, the J call TRBJ2-1; no clear D. The CDR3 is 14 residues long. CDR1 is SGHAT and CDR2 is FQNNGV in the germline V gene. The germline V and J ends were trimmed by 1 base and 4 bases, with 8 bases remaining between them. The CDR3 region has the DNA TGTGCCAGCAGCTTAGTGAACGGGTACAATGAGCAGTTCTTC. Residues: CASSLVNGYNEQFF.

The J gene is TRBJ2-6, the V gene TRBV5-1; D is perhaps TRBD1 (6 bases). From germline, CDR1 is SGHRS and CDR2 YFSETQ. Trimming took off 1 base at V and 0 bases at J, with 11 bases between the two ends. This CDR3 is 17 amino acids long. This CDR3 reads CASSLSGQSSGANVLTF. The CDR3 bases are TGCGCCAGCAGCTTGAGTGGACAGAGCTCTGGGGCCAACGTCCTGACTTTC.

In its sample, this clone was seen once. The gene calls are TRBV30 and TRBJ1-6, with D hard to call. Germline values: CDR1 GTSNPN, CDR2 SVGIG (reference sequence). This CDR3 is built from 14 residues. V lost 1 base and J lost 4, with 8 bases in between. The CDR3 sequence: CAWSGADYNSPLHF. The CDR3 DNA sequence: TGTGCCTGGAGTGGGGCAGATTATAATTCACCCCTCCACTTT.